These 25 T cell receptor beta chains were sequenced from one sample in a study of Graves' ophthalmopathy and Graves' hyperthyroidism. RNA transcripts were the source from which TCR beta CDR3 regions were amplified. Second-round multiplex PCR followed a first-round RT-PCR using HTBI primers. MiXCR, run by TCRdb on the multiplex PCR reads, gives a single entry per CDR3 protein. This sample has more than 550,000 distinct CDR3 sequences, with 35% to 45% found just once. Sample: peripheral blood. Source of these receptors: an adult man with Graves' ophthalmopathy.

This clonotype came up many times. The CDR3 region has the DNA TGTGCCAGCAGCTTTGGGGGAGCTGAAGAGCAGTACTTC. Translating it yields CASSFGGAEEQYF. The chain has TRBV7-2 and TRBJ2-7, with D perhaps being TRBD1 or TRBD2 (5 bases each). V was pared by 3 bases and J by 7 bases, with 13 bases between. CDR3 length: 13 amino acids. CDR1 is SGHTA, CDR2 FQGNSA, per germline.

In its sample, this clonotype was seen many times. The chain links TRBV4-3 to TRBJ1-2, with 7 bases aligning to TRBD1. Trimming took 0 bases from V and 2 from J; bases not matched to a gene: 6. This CDR3 contains 16 residues. CDR1 is LGHNA and CDR2 is YSLEER in the germline V gene. The CDR3 spells CASSQDFADRNYGYTF. The CDR3 DNA sequence: TGCGCCAGCAGCCAAGATTTCGCGGACAGGAACTATGGCTACACCTTC.

V usage is TRBV25-1 and J usage is TRBJ2-7; TRBD2 matches at 12 bases. CDR3 length: 19 residues. In germline, CDR1 is MGHDK, CDR2 SYGVNS. Germline trimming cut 5 bases from V and 1 base from J; bases unmatched to any gene: 15. Here the CDR3 reads CASSPNVGLAGLRSYEQYF. CDR3 DNA: TGTGCCAGCAGTCCTAACGTCGGACTAGCGGGATTGAGGTCCTACGAGCAGTACTTC.

This clonotype was seen ten or more times. The chain employs TRBV20-1 and TRBJ2-7; D not certain. Germline V lookup: CDR1 DFQATT, CDR2 SNEGSKA (reference sequence). The CDR3 covers 13 residues. Between the trimmed V and J ends, which lost 3 bases and 3 bases, there was a span of 12 bases. This CDR3 is CSASNSQDYEQYF. The CDR3 nucleotides are TGCAGTGCTAGTAACAGCCAAGACTACGAGCAGTACTTC.

In its sample, this clonotype was seen many times. The chain links TRBV9 to TRBJ2-5; the D gene is possibly TRBD2 (5 bases). V lost 3 bases and J 4 bases, leaving 16 bases between the germline ends. The CDR3 is 15 amino acids. Germline values: CDR1 SGDLS, CDR2 YYNGEE. Here the CDR3 reads CASSGLEASPETQYF. CDR3 coding DNA: TGTGCCAGCAGCGGCCTGGAGGCTAGCCCAGAGACCCAGTACTTC.

This chain connects TRBV7-2 to TRBJ2-5; unclear D gene. From germline, CDR1 is SGHTA and CDR2 FQGNSA. CDR3 length: 11 residues. V was shortened by 5 bases and J by 9 bases, with 10 bases between the two germline ends. CDR3 protein: CASSPPRPQYF. CDR3 DNA sequence: TGTGCCAGCAGCCCCCCGCGGCCCCAGTACTTC.

CDR3 coding DNA: TGCAGCGTGCGGTCCGGGACTAGCGGGAGAAGGTGGGGGAACACCGGGGAGCTGTTTTTT. Translation gives CSVRSGTSGRRWGNTGELFF. The chain recombines TRBV29-1 with TRBJ2-2; TRBD2 matches 14 bases. The length of the CDR3 is 20 residues. Trimming at V came to 6 bases and at J to 1 base, leaving 16 bases not matched to a gene. From germline, CDR1 is SQVTM and CDR2 ANQGSEA.

This clonotype was recorded many times. The V and J genes are TRBV7-3 and TRBJ2-2, with TRBD1 as a possible D gene (6 bases). V was pared by 4 bases and J by 4 bases, with 10 bases between. CDR3 length: 14 amino acids. The germline gives CDR1 SGHTA, CDR2 FQGTGA. The CDR3 region is CASSSIRGTGELFF. CDR3 DNA sequence: TGTGCCAGCAGCTCGATCAGGGGCACCGGGGAGCTGTTTTTT.

This clonotype was seen at least ten times. The chain recombines TRBV2 with TRBJ1-2, with D possibly matching TRBD1 (6 bases). The V gene lost 4 bases and the J gene lost 4 bases, with 10 bases spanning the gap. The CDR3 totals 13 residues. In germline, CDR1 is SNHLY, CDR2 FYNNEI. The CDR3 spells CASSVGTTYGYTF. The CDR3 DNA is TGTGCCAGCAGTGTTGGGACAACCTATGGCTACACCTTC.

The rearrangement links TRBV7-9 to TRBJ2-2, with 8 bases that match TRBD2. The tail of the sequence fits TRBJ2-3 better, so the J call may be wrong. The CDR3 runs to 14 residues. The germline gives CDR1 SEHNR, CDR2 FQNEAQ (reference sequence). The CDR3 is CASSSRGGRDTQYF. CDR3 nucleotide sequence: TGTGCCAGCAGCTCCCGGGGGGGCCGCGATACGCAGTATTTT.

In its sample, this clonotype was seen many times. V is TRBV7-9 and J is TRBJ1-5; D gene unclear. The CDR3 runs to 12 residues. CDR1 is SEHNR and CDR2 is FQNEAQ in the germline V gene (reference sequence). V lost 1 base and J lost 7, with 5 bases in between. CDR3 protein: CASSLGQQPQHF. In DNA, the CDR3 is TGTGCCAGCAGCTTAGGGCAACAGCCCCAGCATTTT.

This clonotype was detected many times. This chain connects TRBV12-3 or TRBV12-4 to TRBJ2-7; 10 nucleotides align to TRBD2. The CDR3 length is 15 residues. Trimming took 6 bases from V and 0 from J; bases not matched to a gene: 5. The CDR3 nucleotides read TGTGCCAGCAGAGCCTTAGCGGGGGGCTCCTACGAGCAGTACTTC. Translation: CASRALAGGSYEQYF.

The chain has TRBV25-1 and TRBJ1-2, with 10 bases fitting TRBD1. The CDR3 extends over 16 amino acids. The ends lost 4 bases at V and 8 bases at J; junction bases unmatched: 13. Looked up from germline, CDR1 is MGHDK and CDR2 is SYGVNS. CDR3 sequence (DNA): TGTGCCAGCAGTGGAACACCGGGACAGGGGACCTACGGCTACACCTTC. Translation gives CASSGTPGQGTYGYTF.

As regards this clonotype: A much larger clone sits a single nucleotide away, making a read error possible. This chain's CDR3 is CASSWGTSADPYEQYF. CDR3 DNA: TGCGCCAGCAGCTGGGGGACTAGCGCCGACCCCTACGAGCAGTACTTC. This chain joins TRBV5-1 and TRBJ2-7; TRBD2 matches 10 bases. Losses at the gene ends were 3 bases for V and 2 bases for J; bases not matched to a gene: 8. CDR1 and CDR2 (germline): SGHRS, YFSETQ. This CDR3 has 16 amino acids.

The genes are TRBV24-1 and TRBJ1-6, with 7 bases that match TRBD1. The length of the CDR3 is 14 residues. J lost 7 bases, V lost 4 bases, and 3 bases had no gene match. CDR1 and CDR2 (germline): KGHDR, SFDVKD. CDR3 loop: CATSDYRGNSPLHF. CDR3 in DNA: TGTGCCACCAGTGACTACAGGGGAAATTCACCCCTCCACTTT.

This clonotype was counted ten times or more. The chain has TRBV12-3 or TRBV12-4 and TRBJ1-2, with D possibly TRBD1 on 6 matching bases. The CDR3 has 13 amino acids. V was clipped by 5 bases and J by 7 bases, with 14 bases between them. The CDR3 bases are TGTGCCAGCAGTCAACTACAGGGACCTGGCTACACCTTC. This translates into CASSQLQGPGYTF.

This clonotype was found many times. The chain has TRBV5-1 and TRBJ1-1; no firm D call. The germline V and J ends were trimmed by 4 bases and 1 base, with 11 bases remaining between them. Germline V gene data show CDR1 as SGHRS and CDR2 as YFSETQ. The CDR3 consists of 14 residues. This CDR3 is CASSKDPGNTEAFF. Here the CDR3 DNA reads TGCGCCAGCAGCAAGGATCCGGGGAACACTGAAGCTTTCTTT.

This clonotype was seen repeatedly, ten times or more. The gene calls are TRBV20-1 and TRBJ1-5, with D perhaps matching TRBD1 (5 bases). The V end was cut by 3 bases, the J end by 3 bases, with 15 bases between. The CDR3 has 15 residues. CDR1 is DFQATT and CDR2 is SNEGSKA in the germline V gene (reference sequence). CDR3 sequence (DNA): TGCAGTGCTAGGCCCTGGGACGGCAACAATCAGCCCCAGCATTTT. It specifies CSARPWDGNNQPQHF.

This clonotype was seen ten or more times. CDR3 bases: TGTGCCAGCAGCCCACACGTGGGACTCCCCTACGAGCAGTACTTC. This gives the protein CASSPHVGLPYEQYF. V usage is TRBV9 and J usage is TRBJ2-7; D may be TRBD2 (6 bases). Looked up from germline, CDR1 is SGDLS and CDR2 is YYNGEE. This CDR3 contains 15 residues. V lost 4 bases, J lost 2 bases, and 16 bases lay in between.

This clonotype has ten or more counts. The chain is built from TRBV6-6 and TRBJ2-7; 8 positions match TRBD1. This CDR3 contains 15 residues. V shed 2 bases and J 6 bases; nucleotides not matched to a gene: 9. Germline CDR1 and CDR2: MNHNY and SVGAGI (reference sequence). The CDR3 nucleotides read TGTGCCAGCAGTTACATTGGACAGGGAAACGGCGAGCAGTACTTC. It is translated as CASSYIGQGNGEQYF.

This clonotype was recorded many times. The gene calls are TRBV25-1 and TRBJ1-1; TRBD1 might be the D (6 bases). Germline assignment: CDR1 MGHDK and CDR2 SYGVNS. The CDR3 extends over 16 amino acids. V lost 8 bases and J lost 4, with 23 bases in between. As DNA, the CDR3 is TGTGCCAGCGGTGCGTGGGGGGCGGGGGAGGGCACTGAAGCTTTCTTT. Translated, it gives CASGAWGAGEGTEAFF.

The CDR3 protein is CANTRYEQYF. DNA of the CDR3: TGCGCCAACACGAGGTACGAGCAGTACTTC. The chain uses TRBV10-2 and TRBJ2-7, with D hard to call. The CDR3 extends over 10 amino acids. V was cut by 10 bases and J by 4 bases, with 8 bases left in between. Germline CDR1 and CDR2: WSHSY and SAAADI.

The chain recombines TRBV7-4 with TRBJ2-1; the match to TRBD2 covers 8 bases. CDR1 and CDR2 (germline): SGHVT, SQSDAQ. This CDR3 has 16 amino acids. The junction had 4 bases not matched to a gene; V was cut back by 0 bases and J by 3 bases. As DNA, the CDR3 is TGTGCCAGCAGCTTAGCGCGAAGCGGGGGCTACAATGAGCAGTTCTTC. This sequence encodes CASSLARSGGYNEQFF. The full variable domain, completed using reference TRBV7-4 and TRBJ2-1, is GAGVSQSPRYKVAKRGRDVALRCDSISGHVTLYWYRQTLGQGSEVLTYSQSDAQRDKSGRPSGRFSAERPERSVSTLKIQRTEQGDSAVYLCASSLARSGGYNEQFFGPGTRLTVL.

This clonotype was recorded many times. This chain links TRBV7-9 with TRBJ2-7; weak D call: TRBD1 (6 bases). This CDR3 has 14 residues. The germline gives CDR1 SEHNR, CDR2 FQNEAQ (reference sequence). Deletions cut 5 bases from V and 2 bases from J, with 13 bases between. The CDR3 nucleotides are TGTGCCAGCAGCGGACCGGGACAAGCCTACGAGCAGTACTTC. This sequence encodes CASSGPGQAYEQYF.

The sample holds one count of this clonotype. An end of the junction does not agree with germline; a read error may underlie this. The chain combines TRBV7-9 with TRBJ1-1, with TRBD1 as a possible D gene (6 bases). In germline, CDR1 is SEHNR, CDR2 FQNEAQ (reference sequence). The CDR3 is 16 amino acids. CDR3 loop: CDSSPGTGTMNTEAFF. The CDR3, as DNA: TGTGACAGCAGCCCTGGAACAGGGACTATGAACACTGAAGCTTTCTTT.